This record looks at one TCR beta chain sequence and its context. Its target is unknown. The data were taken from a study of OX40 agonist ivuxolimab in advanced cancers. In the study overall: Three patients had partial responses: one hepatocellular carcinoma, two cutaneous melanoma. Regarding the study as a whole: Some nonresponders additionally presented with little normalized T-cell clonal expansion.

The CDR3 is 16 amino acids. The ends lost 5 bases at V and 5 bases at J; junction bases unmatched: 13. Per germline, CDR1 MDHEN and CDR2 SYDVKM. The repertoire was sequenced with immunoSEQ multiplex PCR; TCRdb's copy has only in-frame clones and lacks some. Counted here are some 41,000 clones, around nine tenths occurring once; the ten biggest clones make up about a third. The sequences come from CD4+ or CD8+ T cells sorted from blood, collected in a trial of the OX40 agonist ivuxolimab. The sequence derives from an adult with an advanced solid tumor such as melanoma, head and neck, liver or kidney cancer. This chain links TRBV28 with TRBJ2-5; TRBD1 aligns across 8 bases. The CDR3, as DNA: TGTGCCAGCAGTAGCCCTCCAGGGGGCGGAGGGGAGACCCAGTACTTC. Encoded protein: CASSSPPGGGGETQYF.